The 19 T cell receptor beta chains below were found in one sample sequenced in a study of blood T cells in healthy people across ages. Alongside a J-beta primer mix, a sample-barcoded 5' primer served in a second PCR lasting roughly 7 to 11 cycles. TCRdb reprocessed the 5' RACE reads with MiXCR, giving one entry per CDR3 protein. The profile shows roughly 1.7 million distinct CDR3 sequences, about 31% of them singletons. Sequenced input: blood. The receptors shown here come from a woman younger than 45 in good health.

CDR3 region: CASSMTSLNEQFF. The CDR3 DNA reads as TGTGCCAGTAGTATGACTAGCCTCAATGAGCAGTTCTTC. V is TRBV19 and J is TRBJ2-1; 7 bases are a match to TRBD2. The CDR3 loop spans 13 amino acids. Germline V gene sequence: CDR1 LNHDA, CDR2 SQIVND (reference sequence). V was pared by 3 bases and J by 6 bases, with 2 bases of the junction left unmatched.

As to this clonotype: This sequence may be a read error, since a much larger clone differs from it by one base. The rearrangement uses TRBV11-1 and TRBJ2-1; no clear D gene. This CDR3 spans 15 amino acids. In germline, CDR1 is SGHAT, CDR2 FQDESV (reference sequence). The CDR3, as DNA: TGTGTCAGCAGCTTAGGCAGCCAGGTGGGGAATGAGCAGTTCTTC. This gives the protein CVSSLGSQVGNEQFF. The whole variable domain, remainder taken from reference TRBV11-1 and TRBJ2-1, is EAEVAQSPRYKITEKSQAVAFWCDPISGHATLYWYRQILGQGPELLVQFQDESVVDDSQLPKDRFSAERLKGVDSTLKIQPAELGDSAMYLCVSSLGSQVGNEQFFGPGTRLTVL.

This clonotype occurred a few times. V and J are TRBV20-1 and TRBJ2-1; 14 bases align to TRBD2. With 3 bases clipped from V and 8 bases from J, the junction kept 18 bases outside the gene matches. The CDR3 extends over 19 amino acids. CDR1 and CDR2 (germline): DFQATT, SNEGSKA (reference sequence). The CDR3 nucleotides are TGCAGTGCTAGGGTGCTGGGGCGGACTAGCGGGGGGTCCGTCGATGAGCAGTTCTTC. Its protein is CSARVLGRTSGGSVDEQFF.

This clonotype was seen a few times. The chain combines TRBV20-1 with TRBJ1-4; D is possibly TRBD1 (5 bases). The CDR3 is made up of 12 amino acids. Trimming cost V 6 bases and J 4 bases, with 9 bases left between them. CDR1 and CDR2 from the germline V gene are DFQATT and SNEGSKA (reference sequence). Here the CDR3 reads CSAGTGNEKLFF. DNA of the CDR3: TGCAGTGCAGGGACGGGTAATGAAAAACTGTTTTTT.

V usage is TRBV3-1 and J usage is TRBJ2-7; the D is unclear. V lost 0 bases, J lost 5 bases, and 5 bases lay in between. There are 12 residues in the CDR3. Looked up from germline, CDR1 is LGHDT and CDR2 is YNNKEL (reference sequence). CDR3 amino acids: CASSQERNEQYF. CDR3 DNA sequence: TGTGCCAGCAGCCAAGAAAGGAACGAGCAGTACTTC.

This clonotype was seen only a few times. The CDR3 sequence: CASTATGAGEQYF. The CDR3 DNA reads TGTGCCAGCACCGCGACAGGGGCGGGGGAGCAGTACTTC. V and J are TRBV7-9 and TRBJ2-7, with TRBD1 matching 8 bases. Germline CDR1 reads SEHNR; CDR2 reads FQNEAQ (reference sequence). V shed 7 bases and J 7 bases; nucleotides not matched to a gene: 9. The CDR3 consists of 13 residues. The entire variable domain, with the rest obtained from reference TRBV7-9 and TRBJ2-7, is as follows: DTGVSQNPRHKITKRGQNVTFRCDPISEHNRLYWYRQTLGQGPEFLTYFQNEAQLEKSRLLSDRFSAERPKGSFSTLEIQRTEQGDSAMYLCASTATGAGEQYFGPGTRLTVT.

This clonotype has ten or more counts. CDR3 sequence reads: CSVGHTQETQYF. The CDR3 coding sequence is TGCAGCGTTGGTCACACCCAAGAGACCCAGTACTTC. This chain links TRBV29-1 with TRBJ2-5, with unresolved D. The V and J ends lost 4 bases and 1 base respectively, with 7 bases between them. The CDR3 contains 12 residues. The germline V gene encodes CDR1 SQVTM and CDR2 ANQGSEA.

This clonotype was counted between two and nine times. The V call is TRBV9, the J call TRBJ2-5; D gene uncertain. The germline CDR1 and CDR2 sequences are SGDLS and YYNGEE. Trimming removed 3 bases from V and 4 bases from J, with 16 bases in between. The CDR3 has 15 residues. CDR3 in amino acids: CASSEAFRSGETQYF. For the CDR3, the DNA is TGTGCCAGCAGCGAGGCCTTTCGGAGTGGAGAGACCCAGTACTTC.

The J gene is TRBJ2-1, the V gene TRBV14, with D possibly being TRBD2 (6 bases). The length of the CDR3 is 14 residues. Trimming stripped 0 bases from V and 12 bases from J, with 15 bases between. The germline CDR1 and CDR2 sequences are SGHDN and FVKESK. The CDR3 protein is CASSQDRYGGRQFF. CDR3 bases: TGTGCCAGCAGCCAAGATCGGTACGGGGGAAGGCAGTTCTTC.

In this sample, this clonotype turned up a few times. The rearrangement links TRBV12-3 or TRBV12-4 to TRBJ2-7; perhaps TRBD1 as D (6 bases). The CDR3 runs to 14 residues. Deletions cut 6 bases from V and 3 bases from J, with 15 bases between. CDR3 DNA sequence: TGTGCCAGCAGGAGGCGAGGGGGTAGCTACGAGCAGTACTTC. It is translated as CASRRRGGSYEQYF.

This clonotype was recorded a few times. The V and J genes are TRBV5-1 and TRBJ2-1; 12 bases align to TRBD2. Trimming at V came to 0 bases and at J to 8 bases, leaving 6 bases not matched to a gene. The CDR3 covers 16 residues. CDR1 SGHRS and CDR2 YFSETQ come from the germline V gene. CDR3 protein: CASSLVASGGADEQFF. In DNA, the CDR3 is TGCGCCAGCAGCTTGGTTGCTAGCGGGGGGGCGGATGAGCAGTTCTTC.

The chain carries TRBV6-5 and TRBJ2-3; D possibly matches TRBD1 or TRBD2 (5 bases each). This CDR3 is 13 amino acids long. Looked up from germline, CDR1 is MNHEY and CDR2 is SVGAGI. V was shortened by 6 bases and J by 2 bases, with 9 bases between the two germline ends. CDR3 bases: TGTGCCAGCAGGACGGGGCTCACAGATACGCAGTATTTT. Its protein product is CASRTGLTDTQYF.

This clonotype came up many times. This chain's CDR3 is CASSRSLLGATDTQYF. The CDR3 DNA sequence: TGTGCCAGCTCTCGGAGCCTCCTCGGGGCGACAGATACGCAGTATTTT. The rearrangement links TRBV18 to TRBJ2-3; perhaps D is TRBD1 or TRBD2 (5 bases each). V was shortened by 6 bases and J by 3 bases, with 19 bases between the two germline ends. The length of the CDR3 is 16 residues. Germline values: CDR1 KGHSH, CDR2 LQKENI.

V is TRBV29-1 and J is TRBJ1-1; a possible D gene is TRBD1 (5 bases). V lost 1 base and J 1 base, leaving 7 bases between the germline ends. Per the germline V gene, CDR1 is SQVTM and CDR2 is ANQGSEA. This CDR3 region has 13 residues. The CDR3 bases are TGCAGCGTTGAAGTGGGGCAGAACACTGAAGCTTTCTTT. This sequence encodes CSVEVGQNTEAFF.

Regarding this clonotype: Relative to the germline gene, one junction end is altered; a read error may explain this. The chain employs TRBV6-1 and TRBJ1-2; D might be TRBD1 (6 bases). The CDR3 totals 13 residues. Germline V CDR1 and CDR2: MNHNS, SASEGT. The CDR3 nucleotides are TGTGCCAGCAGTGAAACAGGGCCGTATGGCGACACCTTC. It translates to CASSETGPYGDTF.

In nucleotides, the CDR3 is TGTGCCAGCAGCTTGGAGCGGGGGGGAAAGACCCAGTACTTC. It yields the protein CASSLERGGKTQYF. The chain employs TRBV5-4 and TRBJ2-7, with 10 nucleotides matching TRBD2. The last part of the DNA fits TRBJ2-5 better; the J call may be wrong. CDR3 length: 14 residues. CDR1 is SGHNT, CDR2 YYREEE, per germline (reference sequence).

J is TRBJ2-7 and V is TRBV7-9; tentative D call: TRBD2 (5 bases). The germline CDR1 and CDR2 sequences are SEHNR and FQNEAQ (reference sequence). V lost 3 bases to trimming and J lost 2 bases, with 11 bases between them. This CDR3 is built from 14 residues. CDR3 sequence reads: CASSFPGSAYEQYF. CDR3 DNA sequence: TGTGCCAGCAGCTTCCCGGGGTCGGCCTACGAGCAGTACTTC. Combining the CDR3 with reference TRBV7-9 and TRBJ2-7 gives the whole variable domain DTGVSQNPRHKITKRGQNVTFRCDPISEHNRLYWYRQTLGQGPEFLTYFQNEAQLEKSRLLSDRFSAERPKGSFSTLEIQRTEQGDSAMYLCASSFPGSAYEQYFGPGTRLTVT.

Turning to this clonotype: A read error is possible here, since a much larger clone lies one base away. V gene TRBV4-1 combines with J gene TRBJ2-1; D is perhaps TRBD1 (5 bases). Germline V gene lookup returns CDR1 MGHRA and CDR2 YSYEKL. CDR3 length: 13 amino acids. The chain's CDR3 is CANSQDRGDEQFF. DNA of the CDR3: TGCGCCAACAGCCAAGATAGGGGCGATGAGCAGTTCTTC.

This clonotype was counted a few times. V is TRBV7-7 and J is TRBJ2-3; 8 positions agree with TRBD2. The V gene's germline CDR1 is SSHAT and CDR2 FNYEAQ (reference sequence). This CDR3 has 18 amino acids. With V trimmed by 5 bases and J by 4 bases, 17 bases remained unmatched. The CDR3 nucleotides read TGTGCCAGCAGCCCGGGTCCCGTTGCGGGAGGTACCGCAGATACGCAGTATTTT. Translating gives CASSPGPVAGGTADTQYF. Using reference TRBV7-7 and TRBJ2-3 for the parts outside the CDR3, the full variable domain is GAGVSQSPRYKVTKRGQDVTLRCDPISSHATLYWYQQALGQGPEFLTYFNYEAQPDKSGLPSDRFSAERPEGSISTLTIQRTEQRDSAMYRCASSPGPVAGGTADTQYFGPGTRLTVL.